This passage covers 19 T cell receptor beta chains from one sample sequenced in a study of OX40 agonist ivuxolimab in advanced cancers. TCRdb keeps only in-frame clones here, not all; method: immunoSEQ multiplex PCR. The sample includes approximately 76,000 clones, 70% to 90% seen only once; the top ten take approximately 5%. Sequences were derived from CD4+ or CD8+ T cells sorted from blood, sampled in a trial of the OX40 agonist ivuxolimab. These TCRs come from an adult with an advanced solid tumor such as melanoma, head and neck, liver or kidney cancer.

The rearrangement uses TRBV4-3 and TRBJ2-3; 8 bases align to TRBD2. J was trimmed by 6 bases and V by 0 bases; bases with no gene match: 11. Germline V lookup: CDR1 LGHNA, CDR2 YSLEER. The CDR3 extends over 17 amino acids. The CDR3 sequence: CASSQDPPGGASDTQYF. CDR3 nucleotides: TGCGCCAGCAGCCAAGATCCACCCGGGGGGGCCTCGGATACGCAGTATTTT.

The chain carries TRBV5-1 and TRBJ2-1; D unresolved. CDR3 length: 13 residues. Trimming stripped 2 bases from V and 4 bases from J, with 7 bases between. Germline assignment: CDR1 SGHRS and CDR2 YFSETQ. The CDR3 loop is CASSFALYNEQFF. The DNA for the CDR3 is TGCGCCAGCAGCTTTGCCCTTTACAATGAGCAGTTCTTC.

This clone was seen a few times. V and J are TRBV6-5 and TRBJ1-1; possible D gene TRBD1, 5 bases. The CDR3 spans 14 residues. Trimming shortened V by 6 bases and J by 2 bases, and 13 bases separated the two germline ends. Germline CDR1 MNHEY, CDR2 SVGAGI. The CDR3 sequence: CASRPSRDNTEAFF. The CDR3 coding sequence is TGTGCCAGCAGGCCTTCCCGGGACAACACTGAAGCTTTCTTT.

This clone was picked up one time. J is TRBJ2-3 and V is TRBV7-9; no clear D gene. The CDR3 is made up of 15 amino acids. Germline V gives CDR1 SEHNR, CDR2 FQNEAQ (reference sequence). V dropped 5 bases and J dropped 0 bases, with 12 bases sitting between them. CDR3 sequence reads: CASSPVGSSTDTQYF. In DNA, the CDR3 is TGTGCCAGCAGCCCAGTGGGGTCTAGCACAGATACGCAGTATTTT.

The chain links TRBV6-1 to TRBJ2-3, with 7 bases identical to TRBD2. The CDR3 is made up of 15 amino acids. CDR1 MNHNS and CDR2 SASEGT come from the germline V gene. Trimming removed 4 bases from V and 3 bases from J; junction bases left unmatched: 7. CDR3 coding DNA: TGTGCCAGCAGTGCGGCGCGGGAGCTTACAGATACGCAGTATTTT. Translated, it gives CASSAARELTDTQYF.

V gene TRBV5-6 combines with J gene TRBJ1-1; D gene unclear. This CDR3 is built from 14 residues. Trimming left V 2 bases short and J 6 bases short, with 14 bases between. CDR1 and CDR2 (germline): SGHDT, YYEEEE. In nucleotides, the CDR3 is TGTGCCAGCAGCTTAATCGGACCGGAGCCTGAAGCTTTCTTT. Translating it yields CASSLIGPEPEAFF. Complete variable domain (other parts from reference TRBV5-6 and TRBJ1-1): DAGVTQSPTHLIKTRGQQVTLRCSPKSGHDTVSWYQQALGQGPQFIFQYYEEEERQRGNFPDRFSGHQFPNYSSELNVNALLLGDSALYLCASSLIGPEPEAFFGQGTRLTVV.

This chain joins TRBV6-6 and TRBJ2-3; 9 bases line up with TRBD1. The CDR3 has 15 amino acids. Per the germline V gene, CDR1 is MNHNY and CDR2 is SVGAGI (reference sequence). J lost 1 base, V lost 6 bases, and 5 bases had no gene match. The CDR3 sequence is CASRPTGGGTDTQYF. CDR3 DNA: TGTGCCAGCAGACCAACAGGGGGCGGCACAGATACGCAGTATTTT.

J is TRBJ1-3 and V is TRBV6-5; D unresolved. The CDR3 is 14 residues long. V lost 7 bases, J lost 2 bases, and 12 bases lay in between. Germline CDR1 and CDR2: MNHEY and SVGAGI. CDR3 sequence (DNA): TGTGCCAGCACGCCCGGACTGCCTGGAAACACCATATATTTT. Translated, it gives CASTPGLPGNTIYF.

V and J are TRBV15 and TRBJ1-6; possible D gene TRBD1, 5 bases. The CDR3 sequence is 15 residues long. Germline CDR1 LNHNV, CDR2 YYDKDF (reference sequence). Trimming left V 0 bases short and J 5 bases short, with 8 bases between. CDR3 bases: TGTGCCACCAGCAGAGATAAGGGACATAATTCACCCCTCCACTTT. Translating it yields CATSRDKGHNSPLHF.

V is TRBV6-6 and J is TRBJ2-5; D call uncertain. The DNA end favors TRBJ2-7, so the J call may be wrong. Germline CDR1 and CDR2: MNHNY and SVGAGI (reference sequence). This CDR3 spans 11 amino acids. The CDR3 DNA sequence: TGTGCCAGCAGTTACCTAGACGAGCAGTACTTC. Translating it yields CASSYLDEQYF.

The V gene is TRBV5-8, the J gene TRBJ2-3, with D uncertain. Trimming cost V 2 bases and J 1 base, with 11 bases left between them. CDR1 is SGHTS and CDR2 is YDEGEE in the germline V gene. This CDR3 region has 15 residues. The CDR3 spells CASSLPDGGTDTQYF. The CDR3 bases are TGTGCCAGCAGCTTACCAGACGGAGGCACAGATACGCAGTATTTT.

The chain uses TRBV7-8 and TRBJ1-3; D remains ambiguous. The CDR3 totals 16 residues. Germline assignment: CDR1 SGHVS and CDR2 FQNEAQ. V was shortened by 1 base and J by 2 bases, with 12 bases between the two germline ends. The CDR3 nucleotides are TGTGCCAGCAGCTTAGAAAGGGTCTCCCCTGGAAACACCATATATTTT. It is translated as CASSLERVSPGNTIYF.

A single count supports this clone. This chain links TRBV5-6 with TRBJ1-4, with D unresolved. Trimming removed 5 bases at V and 3 bases at J, with 11 bases between. Looked up from germline, CDR1 is SGHDT and CDR2 is YYEEEE. The CDR3 consists of 14 residues. The CDR3 bases are TGTGCCAGCAGGGAGACGGGTTCTAATGAAAAACTGTTTTTT. Translated: CASRETGSNEKLFF.

The V gene is TRBV6-1, the J gene TRBJ2-5; 8 bases agree with TRBD1. The J call may be faulty, since TRBJ2-7 better matches the DNA end. There are 15 residues in the CDR3. CDR1 and CDR2 (germline): MNHNS, SASEGT. The CDR3 DNA is TGTGCCAGCAGTGAAGTCTGGACAGGGCCCTACGAGCAGTACTTC. This encodes CASSEVWTGPYEQYF.

J is TRBJ1-4 and V is TRBV7-2, with 9 bases identical to TRBD1. The ends lost 3 bases at V and 6 bases at J; junction bases unmatched: 5. This CDR3 has 15 residues. The germline V gene encodes CDR1 SGHTA and CDR2 FQGNSA. The CDR3 loop reads CASSFLGQGDEKLFF. The CDR3 DNA is TGTGCCAGCAGCTTTCTGGGACAGGGAGATGAAAAACTGTTTTTT. Combining the CDR3 with reference TRBV7-2 and TRBJ1-4 gives the whole variable domain GAGVSQSPSNKVTEKGKDVELRCDPISGHTALYWYRQSLGQGLEFLIYFQGNSAPDKSGLPSDRFSAERTGGSVSTLTIQRTQQEDSAVYLCASSFLGQGDEKLFFGSGTQLSVL.

Points on this clone: This sample includes further DNA sequences coding for the same CDR3. V is TRBV5-1 and J is TRBJ1-1; D not resolved. CDR3 size: 14 residues. Germline V lookup: CDR1 SGHRS, CDR2 YFSETQ. V was clipped by 2 bases and J by 1 base, with 9 bases between them. Written as DNA, the CDR3 is TGCGCCAGCAGCTTTTCCAGGCGGAACACTGAAGCTTTCTTT. Translating gives CASSFSRRNTEAFF.

The chain joins TRBV2 to TRBJ1-4, with D possibly TRBD1 on 6 matching bases. CDR1 and CDR2 (germline): SNHLY, FYNNEI. CDR3 length equals 16 residues. Trimming took 1 base from V and 8 from J, leaving 17 bases between them. CDR3 DNA: TGTGCCAGCAGTGAAGTGTTCGGAACTCAGGGGGAAAAACTGTTTTTT. It translates to CASSEVFGTQGEKLFF.

The chain joins TRBV7-2 to TRBJ2-7; 13 bases are a match to TRBD2. Germline loops: CDR1 SGHTA, CDR2 FQGNSA. The V gene end was trimmed by 5 bases and the J gene end by 7 bases; junction bases not matched to a gene: 5. This CDR3 is built from 14 residues. The CDR3 coding sequence is TGTGCCAGCAGCGCCGGGACTAGCGGGAATGAGCAGTACTTC. Translation: CASSAGTSGNEQYF.

This clone was seen once. V is TRBV7-6 and J is TRBJ2-5, with 9 bases matching TRBD1. Germline lookup yields CDR1 SGHVS and CDR2 FNYEAQ. The CDR3 contains 14 residues. Trimming cost V 5 bases and J 5 bases; bases outside gene matches: 6. CDR3 sequence: CASSGGQGWETQYF. The CDR3 DNA is TGTGCCAGCAGCGGGGGACAGGGCTGGGAGACCCAGTACTTC.